This TCR beta chain was identified during a study of PD-1 blockade in classical Hodgkin lymphoma. Comment on this clone: Its antigen is unknown.

Study-level points and caveats: Why the repertoires differ is still unclear, perhaps disease activity or prior therapy. The study reported lower baseline TCR diversity in newly diagnosed patients than in healthy donors. Complete responders showed a baseline diversity that resembled the diversity of newly diagnosed patients.

Germline CDR1 reads SGDLS; CDR2 reads YYNGEE. This CDR3 is 16 amino acids long. V gave up 0 bases and J gave up 0 bases, with 12 bases separating them. Profiled with immunoSEQ multiplex PCR; TCRdb holds only in-frame clones, not every one. This sample has roughly 40,000 clones, with 60% to 75% found just once. Time point here: cycle 4 day 1 (C4D1), after 6 weeks of nivolumab. In every patient, relapse followed autologous stem cell transplantation, while exposure to brentuximab vedotin differed. Sequenced material: peripheral blood mononuclear cells (PBMCs), taken before the fourth cycle of nivolumab. The V gene is TRBV9, the J gene TRBJ2-5, with D uncertain. The source of this sequence is a human donor with classical Hodgkin lymphoma. The CDR3 spells CASSVGQKIYQETQYF. Written as DNA, the CDR3 is TGTGCCAGCAGCGTAGGGCAAAAAATTTACCAAGAGACCCAGTACTTC. The variable domain in full, completed from reference TRBV9 and TRBJ2-5, reads DSGVTQTPKHLITATGQRVTLRCSPRSGDLSVYWYQQSLDQGLQFLIQYYNGEERAKGNILERFSAQQFPDLHSELNLSSLELGDSALYFCASSVGQKIYQETQYFGPGTRLLVL.